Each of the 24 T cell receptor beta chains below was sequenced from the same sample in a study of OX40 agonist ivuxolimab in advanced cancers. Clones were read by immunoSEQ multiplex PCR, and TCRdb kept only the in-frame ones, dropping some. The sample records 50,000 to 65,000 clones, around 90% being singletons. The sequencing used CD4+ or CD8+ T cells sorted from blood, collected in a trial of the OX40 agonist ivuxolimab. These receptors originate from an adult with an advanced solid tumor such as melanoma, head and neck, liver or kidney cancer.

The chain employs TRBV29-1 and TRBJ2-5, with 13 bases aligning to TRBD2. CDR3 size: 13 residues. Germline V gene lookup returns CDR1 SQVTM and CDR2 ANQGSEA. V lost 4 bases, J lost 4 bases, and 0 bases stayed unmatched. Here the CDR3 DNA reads TGCAGCGTTGGACTAGCGGGAGGAGAGACCCAGTACTTC. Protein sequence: CSVGLAGGETQYF.

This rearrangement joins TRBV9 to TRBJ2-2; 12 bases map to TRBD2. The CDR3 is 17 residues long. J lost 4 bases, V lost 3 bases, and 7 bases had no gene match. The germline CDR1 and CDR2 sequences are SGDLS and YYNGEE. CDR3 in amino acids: CASSEALAGGGTGELFF. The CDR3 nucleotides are TGTGCCAGCAGCGAAGCCCTAGCGGGAGGGGGCACCGGGGAGCTGTTTTTT.

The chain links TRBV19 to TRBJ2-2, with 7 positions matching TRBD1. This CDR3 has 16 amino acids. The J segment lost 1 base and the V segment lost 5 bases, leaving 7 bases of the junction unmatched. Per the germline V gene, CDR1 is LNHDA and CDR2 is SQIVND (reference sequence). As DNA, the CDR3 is TGTGCCAGTAGTGGCGGACAGGCCCGGAACACCGGGGAGCTGTTTTTT. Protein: CASSGGQARNTGELFF.

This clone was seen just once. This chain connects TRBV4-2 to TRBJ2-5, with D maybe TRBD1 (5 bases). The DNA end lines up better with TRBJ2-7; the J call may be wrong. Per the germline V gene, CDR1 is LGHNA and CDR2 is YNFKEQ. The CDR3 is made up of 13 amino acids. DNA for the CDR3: TGTGCCAGCAGCCAAGGGACACGATACGAGCAGTACTTC. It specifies CASSQGTRYEQYF.

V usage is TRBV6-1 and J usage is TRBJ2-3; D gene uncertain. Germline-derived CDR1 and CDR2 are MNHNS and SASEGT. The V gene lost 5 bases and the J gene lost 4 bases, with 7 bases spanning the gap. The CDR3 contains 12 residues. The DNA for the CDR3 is TGTGCCAGCAGTCCACGAGCAGATACGCAGTATTTT. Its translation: CASSPRADTQYF.

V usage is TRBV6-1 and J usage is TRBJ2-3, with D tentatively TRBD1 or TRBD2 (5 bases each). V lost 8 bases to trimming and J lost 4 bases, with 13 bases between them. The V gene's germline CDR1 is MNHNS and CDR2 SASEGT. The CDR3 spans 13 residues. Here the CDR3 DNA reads TGTGCCAGCGGCAGGCGAGGGGCAGATACGCAGTATTTT. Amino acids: CASGRRGADTQYF.

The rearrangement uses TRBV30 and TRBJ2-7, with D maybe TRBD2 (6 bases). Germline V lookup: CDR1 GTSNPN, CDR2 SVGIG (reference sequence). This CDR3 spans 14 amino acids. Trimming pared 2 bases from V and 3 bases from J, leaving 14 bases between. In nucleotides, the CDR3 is TGTGCCTGGAGTAAGACCGGGAGCCGCTACGAGCAGTACTTC. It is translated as CAWSKTGSRYEQYF.

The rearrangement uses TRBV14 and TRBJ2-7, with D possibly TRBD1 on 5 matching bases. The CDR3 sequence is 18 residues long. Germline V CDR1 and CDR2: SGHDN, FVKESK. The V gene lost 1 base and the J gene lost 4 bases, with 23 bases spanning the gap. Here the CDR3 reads CASSQAPWIGQVPYEQYF. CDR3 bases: TGTGCCAGCAGCCAAGCCCCTTGGATCGGACAAGTCCCGTACGAGCAGTACTTC.

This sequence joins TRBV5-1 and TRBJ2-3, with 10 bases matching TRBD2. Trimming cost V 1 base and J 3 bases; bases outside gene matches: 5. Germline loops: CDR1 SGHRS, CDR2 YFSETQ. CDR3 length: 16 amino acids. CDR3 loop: CASSLHPSGSTDTQYF. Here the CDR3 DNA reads TGCGCCAGCAGCTTGCATCCTAGCGGGAGTACAGATACGCAGTATTTT. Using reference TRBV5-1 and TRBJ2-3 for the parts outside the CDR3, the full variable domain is KAGVTQTPRYLIKTRGQQVTLSCSPISGHRSVSWYQQTPGQGLQFLFEYFSETQRNKGNFPGRFSGRQFSNSRSEMNVSTLELGDSALYLCASSLHPSGSTDTQYFGPGTRLTVL.

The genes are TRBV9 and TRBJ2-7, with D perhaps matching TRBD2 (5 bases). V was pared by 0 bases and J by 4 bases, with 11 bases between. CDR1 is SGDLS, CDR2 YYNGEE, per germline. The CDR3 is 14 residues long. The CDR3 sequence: CASSVGLAQYEQYF. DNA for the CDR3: TGTGCCAGCAGCGTAGGGCTAGCCCAGTACGAGCAGTACTTC.

CDR3 coding DNA: TGTGCCAGTAGTCCCACAGCGGGGACGTTCGAGCAGTACTTC. As protein: CASSPTAGTFEQYF. The V call is TRBV19, the J call TRBJ2-7; TRBD2 matches at 7 bases. Germline V gene lookup returns CDR1 LNHDA and CDR2 SQIVND (reference sequence). The CDR3 runs to 14 residues. V dropped 5 bases and J dropped 6; count of bases not matched to a gene: 10.

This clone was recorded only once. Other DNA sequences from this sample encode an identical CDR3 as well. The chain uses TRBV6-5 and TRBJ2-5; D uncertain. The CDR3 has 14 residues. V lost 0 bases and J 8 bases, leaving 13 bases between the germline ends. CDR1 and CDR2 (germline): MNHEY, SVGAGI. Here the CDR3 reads CASSYSSPKGTQYF. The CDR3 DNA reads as TGTGCCAGCAGTTACTCGAGCCCTAAAGGCACCCAGTACTTC.

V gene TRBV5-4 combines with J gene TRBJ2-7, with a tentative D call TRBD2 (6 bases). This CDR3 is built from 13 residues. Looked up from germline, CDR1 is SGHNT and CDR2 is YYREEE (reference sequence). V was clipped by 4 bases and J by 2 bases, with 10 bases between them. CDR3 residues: CASSPGTPYEQYF. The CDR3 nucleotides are TGTGCCAGCAGCCCCGGGACTCCCTACGAGCAGTACTTC.

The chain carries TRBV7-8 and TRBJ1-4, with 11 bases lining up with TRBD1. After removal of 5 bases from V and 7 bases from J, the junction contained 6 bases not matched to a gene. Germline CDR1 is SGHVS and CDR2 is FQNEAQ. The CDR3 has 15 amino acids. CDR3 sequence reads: CASSGWTGGREKLFF. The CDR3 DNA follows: TGTGCCAGCAGCGGATGGACAGGGGGCCGTGAAAAACTGTTTTTT.

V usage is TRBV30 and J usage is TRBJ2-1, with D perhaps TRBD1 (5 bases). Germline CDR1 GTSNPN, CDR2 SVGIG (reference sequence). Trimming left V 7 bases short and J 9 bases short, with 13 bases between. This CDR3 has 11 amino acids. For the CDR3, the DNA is TGTGCCTACGATAGGGGTGCTGAGCAGTTCTTC. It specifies CAYDRGAEQFF.

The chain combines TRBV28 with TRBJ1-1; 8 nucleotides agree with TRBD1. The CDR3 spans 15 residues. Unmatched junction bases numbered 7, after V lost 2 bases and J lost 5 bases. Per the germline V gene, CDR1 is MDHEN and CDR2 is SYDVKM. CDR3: CASSLIGQGATEAFF. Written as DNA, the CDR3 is TGTGCCAGCAGTTTAATTGGACAGGGTGCAACTGAAGCTTTCTTT.

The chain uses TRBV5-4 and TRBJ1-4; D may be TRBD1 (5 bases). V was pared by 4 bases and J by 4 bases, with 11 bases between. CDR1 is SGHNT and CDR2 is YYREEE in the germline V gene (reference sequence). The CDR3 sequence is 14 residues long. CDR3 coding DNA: TGTGCCAGCAGCCTAGACAGCCTTAATGAAAAACTGTTTTTT. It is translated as CASSLDSLNEKLFF.

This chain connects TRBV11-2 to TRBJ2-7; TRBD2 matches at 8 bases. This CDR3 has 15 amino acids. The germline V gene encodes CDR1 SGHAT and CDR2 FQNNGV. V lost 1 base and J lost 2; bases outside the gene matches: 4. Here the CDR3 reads CASSLGLAGPYEQYF. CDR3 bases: TGTGCCAGCAGCTTAGGGCTAGCGGGTCCCTACGAGCAGTACTTC. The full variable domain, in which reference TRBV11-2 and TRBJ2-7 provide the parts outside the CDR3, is EAGVAQSPRYKIIEKRQSVAFWCNPISGHATLYWYQQILGQGPKLLIQFQNNGVVDDSQLPKDRFSAERLKGVDSTLKIQPAKLEDSAVYLCASSLGLAGPYEQYFGPGTRLTVT.

The CDR3 reads CASSYSWTGSYNEQFF. The CDR3 DNA is TGTGCCAGCAGTTACTCTTGGACAGGGTCCTACAATGAGCAGTTCTTC. The chain links TRBV6-5 to TRBJ2-1; 8 bases map to TRBD1. Germline lookup yields CDR1 MNHEY and CDR2 SVGAGI. The V segment lost 0 bases and the J segment 1 base; nucleotides outside the gene matches: 2. The CDR3 totals 16 residues.

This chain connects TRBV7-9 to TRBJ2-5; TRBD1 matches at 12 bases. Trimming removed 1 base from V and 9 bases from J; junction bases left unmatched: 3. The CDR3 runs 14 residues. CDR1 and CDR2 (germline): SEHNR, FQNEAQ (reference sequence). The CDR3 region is CASSLVGQGAAQYF. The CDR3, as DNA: TGTGCCAGCAGCTTAGTGGGACAGGGGGCGGCCCAGTACTTC.

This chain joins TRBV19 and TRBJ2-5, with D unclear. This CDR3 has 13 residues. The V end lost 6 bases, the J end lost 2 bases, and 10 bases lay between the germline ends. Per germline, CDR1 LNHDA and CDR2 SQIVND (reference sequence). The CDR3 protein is CASSLGGQETQYF. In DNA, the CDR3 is TGTGCCAGTAGCTTGGGCGGACAAGAGACCCAGTACTTC.

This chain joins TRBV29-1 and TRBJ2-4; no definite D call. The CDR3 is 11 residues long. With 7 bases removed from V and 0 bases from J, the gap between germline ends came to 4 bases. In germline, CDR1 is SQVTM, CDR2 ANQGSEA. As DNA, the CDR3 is TGCAGCGACATAGCCAAAAACATTCAGTACTTC. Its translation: CSDIAKNIQYF. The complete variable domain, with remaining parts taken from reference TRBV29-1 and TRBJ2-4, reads SAVISQKPSRDICQRGTSLTIQCQVDSQVTMMFWYRQQPGQSLTLIATANQGSEATYESGFVIDKFPISRPNLTFSTLTVSNMSPEDSSIYLCSDIAKNIQYFGAGTRLSVL.

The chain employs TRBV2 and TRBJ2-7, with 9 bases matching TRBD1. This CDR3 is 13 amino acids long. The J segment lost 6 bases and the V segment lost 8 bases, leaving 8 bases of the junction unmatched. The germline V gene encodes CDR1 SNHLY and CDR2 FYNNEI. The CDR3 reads CASGYRGLGEQYF. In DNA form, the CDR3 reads TGTGCCAGCGGATACAGGGGGCTGGGCGAGCAGTACTTC. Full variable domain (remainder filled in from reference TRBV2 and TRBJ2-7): EPEVTQTPSHQVTQMGQEVILRCVPISNHLYFYWYRQILGQKVEFLVSFYNNEISEKSEIFDDQFSVERPDGSNFTLKIRSTKLEDSAMYFCASGYRGLGEQYFGPGTRLTVT.

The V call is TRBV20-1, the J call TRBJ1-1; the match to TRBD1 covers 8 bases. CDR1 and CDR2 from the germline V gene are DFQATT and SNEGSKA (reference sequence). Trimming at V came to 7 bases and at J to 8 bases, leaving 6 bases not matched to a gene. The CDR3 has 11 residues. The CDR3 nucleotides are TGCAGTGTTCAGAGGACAGGGGAAGCTTTCTTT. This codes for CSVQRTGEAFF.